The rows below give T cell receptor beta chains drawn from one sample of a study of T cell responses to AZD1222 COVID-19 vaccine. The method was immunoSEQ multiplex PCR; TCRdb's version includes in-frame clones alone and lacks a portion of them. The top ten clones hold over 8.5% of a sample with approximately 140,000 clones, around nine tenths of them seen once. Sequenced here: peripheral blood, sampled 28 days after the second AZD1222 dose. These receptors were taken from an adult who received the AZD1222 COVID-19 vaccine. The CDR3 runs from the conserved cysteine through the conserved F or W. The D gene is left open where the match is weak. Size values are once, few and many counts, or a class for expanded clones, and some rows have none.

J gene: TRBJ2-1; V gene: TRBV28; D gene: NA; clone size: NA; CDR3 protein: CASRPPGSSYNEQFF; CDR3 DNA: TGTGCCAGCAGGCCCCCCGGGAGCTCCTACAATGAGCAGTTCTTC
J gene: TRBJ1-1; V gene: TRBV11-2; D gene: NA; clone size: NA; CDR3 protein: CASSSQRGNGIAFF; CDR3 DNA: TGTGCCAGCAGCTCTCAAAGAGGGAATGGGATAGCTTTCTTT
J gene: TRBJ2-1; V gene: TRBV21-1; D gene: NA; clone size: NA; CDR3 protein: CASSQIAGGPGSYNEQFF; CDR3 DNA: TGTGCCAGCAGCCAGATAGCGGGGGGCCCTGGCTCCTACAATGAGCAGTTCTTC
J gene: TRBJ2-3; V gene: TRBV3-1/TRBV3-2; D gene: NA; clone size: NA; CDR3 protein: CASSQEGNTQYF; CDR3 DNA: TGTGCCAGCAGCCAAGAAGGGAATACGCAGTATTTT
J gene: TRBJ1-2; V gene: TRBV28; D gene: NA; clone size: NA; CDR3 protein: CASSAGAANYGYTF; CDR3 DNA: TGTGCCAGCAGTGCCGGGGCAGCTAACTATGGCTACACCTTC
J gene: TRBJ1-4; V gene: TRBV7-2; D gene: NA; clone size: NA; CDR3 protein: CASTSKRHEKLFF; CDR3 DNA: TGTGCCAGCACATCTAAGAGGCATGAAAAACTGTTTTTT
J gene: TRBJ1-1; V gene: TRBV6-2/TRBV6-3; D gene: TRBD1; clone size: NA; CDR3 protein: CASSWAQTGGIMNTEAFF; CDR3 DNA: TGTGCCAGCAGTTGGGCCCAGACAGGGGGCATCATGAACACTGAAGCTTTCTTT
J gene: TRBJ1-2; V gene: TRBV19; D gene: NA; clone size: NA; CDR3 protein: CASSIEVTNYGYTF; CDR3 DNA: TGTGCCAGTAGTATTGAGGTCACTAACTATGGCTACACCTTC
J gene: TRBJ2-7; V gene: TRBV7-9; D gene: TRBD1; clone size: NA; CDR3 protein: CASSFKDRPFLSNEQYF; CDR3 DNA: TGTGCCAGCAGCTTTAAGGACAGGCCCTTCCTGAGCAACGAGCAGTACTTC
J gene: TRBJ1-1; V gene: TRBV27; D gene: NA; clone size: NA; CDR3 protein: CASSLGPDSPEAFF; CDR3 DNA: TGTGCCAGCAGTTTAGGGCCCGACAGCCCTGAAGCTTTCTTT
J gene: TRBJ2-3; V gene: TRBV19; D gene: NA; clone size: NA; CDR3 protein: CASSSASSTDTQYF; CDR3 DNA: TGTGCCAGTAGTTCTGCCTCTAGCACAGATACGCAGTATTTT
J gene: TRBJ2-2; V gene: TRBV11-2; D gene: NA; clone size: NA; CDR3 protein: CASSLYGELFF; CDR3 DNA: TGTGCCAGCAGCTTATACGGGGAGCTGTTTTTT
J gene: TRBJ2-2; V gene: TRBV14; D gene: NA; clone size: NA; CDR3 protein: CASSLRLGGTGELFF; CDR3 DNA: TGTGCCAGCAGCCTCCGATTAGGGGGCACCGGGGAGCTGTTTTTT
J gene: TRBJ1-2; V gene: TRBV20-1; D gene: TRBD1; clone size: few; CDR3 protein: CSARDREAAF; CDR3 DNA: TGCAGTGCTCGGGACAGGGAGGCGGCCTTC
J gene: TRBJ1-2; V gene: TRBV7-2; D gene: TRBD1; clone size: NA; CDR3 protein: CASSSRDRYSNYGYTF; CDR3 DNA: TGTGCCAGCAGCTCCCGGGACAGGTATTCTAACTATGGCTACACCTTC
J gene: TRBJ2-5; V gene: TRBV3-1/TRBV3-2; D gene: NA; clone size: NA; CDR3 protein: CASSQGTGGQETQYF; CDR3 DNA: TGTGCCAGCAGCCAAGGCACTGGGGGCCAAGAGACCCAGTACTTC
J gene: TRBJ1-2; V gene: TRBV6-5; D gene: NA; clone size: once; CDR3 protein: CASSRDGYGYTF; CDR3 DNA: TGTGCCAGCAGTAGGGACGGCTATGGCTACACCTTC
J gene: TRBJ1-6; V gene: TRBV2; D gene: NA; clone size: NA; CDR3 protein: CASTAEYNSPLHF; CDR3 DNA: TGTGCCAGCACAGCAGAGTATAATTCACCCCTCCACTTT
J gene: TRBJ1-1; V gene: TRBV12-3/TRBV12-4; D gene: NA; clone size: NA; CDR3 protein: CASSHRFTEAFF; CDR3 DNA: TGTGCCAGCAGCCACAGGTTCACTGAAGCTTTCTTT
J gene: TRBJ2-1; V gene: TRBV6-5; D gene: NA; clone size: NA; CDR3 protein: CASYDDDYNEQFF; CDR3 DNA: TGTGCCAGCTATGACGACGATTACAATGAGCAGTTCTTC
J gene: TRBJ2-2; V gene: TRBV18; D gene: NA; clone size: NA; CDR3 protein: CASSPYQGAGELFF; CDR3 DNA: TGTGCCAGCTCCCCTTACCAGGGTGCCGGGGAGCTGTTTTTT
J gene: TRBJ1-5; V gene: TRBV5-5; D gene: TRBD1; clone size: NA; CDR3 protein: CASSLRDRTYSNQPQHF; CDR3 DNA: TGTGCCAGCAGCCTCCGGGACAGAACTTATAGCAATCAGCCCCAGCATTTT
J gene: TRBJ1-2; V gene: TRBV30; D gene: NA; clone size: NA; CDR3 protein: CAWSKGSPYGYTF; CDR3 DNA: TGTGCCTGGAGTAAGGGTTCACCCTATGGCTACACCTTC
J gene: TRBJ1-1; V gene: TRBV4-1; D gene: NA; clone size: NA; CDR3 protein: CASSQGVEAFF; CDR3 DNA: TGCGCCAGCAGCCAAGGGGTCGAGGCTTTCTTT
J gene: TRBJ1-4; V gene: TRBV3-1/TRBV3-2; D gene: NA; clone size: NA; CDR3 protein: CASSEYEKLFF; CDR3 DNA: TGTGCCAGCAGCGAATATGAAAAACTGTTTTTT
J gene: TRBJ2-5; V gene: TRBV5-4; D gene: TRBD2; clone size: NA; CDR3 protein: CASSLGGGKETQYF; CDR3 DNA: TGTGCCAGCAGCTTGGGCGGGGGGAAGGAGACCCAGTACTTC
J gene: TRBJ1-2; V gene: TRBV24-1; D gene: TRBD1; clone size: NA; CDR3 protein: CATSDARTGGADGYTF; CDR3 DNA: TGTGCCACCAGTGATGCAAGGACAGGGGGCGCCGATGGCTACACCTTC
J gene: TRBJ2-1; V gene: TRBV7-9; D gene: TRBD1; clone size: NA; CDR3 protein: CASSRSGQGSRNEQFF; CDR3 DNA: TGTGCCAGCAGCCGGAGCGGACAGGGGTCACGGAATGAGCAGTTCTTC
J gene: TRBJ2-1; V gene: TRBV5-3; D gene: NA; clone size: NA; CDR3 protein: CARSWAPLASNEQFF; CDR3 DNA: TGTGCCAGAAGCTGGGCCCCTTTGGCGAGCAATGAGCAGTTCTTC
J gene: TRBJ2-2; V gene: TRBV7-9; D gene: TRBD1; clone size: NA; CDR3 protein: CASSRDRANTGELFF; CDR3 DNA: TGTGCCAGCAGCCGCGACAGGGCCAACACCGGGGAGCTGTTTTTT
J gene: TRBJ1-1; V gene: TRBV5-1; D gene: NA; clone size: NA; CDR3 protein: CASSLGGQEVRTEAFF; CDR3 DNA: TGCGCCAGCAGCTTGGGGGGGCAAGAGGTGAGGACTGAAGCTTTCTTT